The sequence of this TCR beta chain was determined in a study of beta chain features in type 1 diabetes. Across the study: Age, gender, cell numbers and subset yield matched between patients and controls.

cDNA synthesis used the whole RNA isolate, giving expressed TCRB sequences. TCRdb's copy holds only in-frame clones and misses some; the assay was immunoSEQ multiplex PCR. The table includes 680,000 or so clones, roughly a sixth detected once. Study outcomes and limitations: There were fewer insertions and more deletions at the VDJ junctions of type 1 diabetes patients. An over-representation of cells with high TCR expression could result from cDNA sequencing. PCR might pick shorter templates more often, in the same way for patients and controls.

For this clone: The antigen remains undetermined.

V lost 5 bases to trimming and J lost 7 bases, with 17 bases between them. CDR1 SGHTA and CDR2 FQGNSA come from the germline V gene. The CDR3 has 14 residues. The receptor was isolated from a man younger than 35 in good health. V usage is TRBV7-2 and J usage is TRBJ1-1; no reliable D call. Sequenced material: naive CD4+ T cells from blood. CDR3 nucleotides: TGTGCCAGCAGCCCAGGACGGCGACAAGGTGAAGCTTTCTTT. This sequence encodes CASSPGRRQGEAFF.